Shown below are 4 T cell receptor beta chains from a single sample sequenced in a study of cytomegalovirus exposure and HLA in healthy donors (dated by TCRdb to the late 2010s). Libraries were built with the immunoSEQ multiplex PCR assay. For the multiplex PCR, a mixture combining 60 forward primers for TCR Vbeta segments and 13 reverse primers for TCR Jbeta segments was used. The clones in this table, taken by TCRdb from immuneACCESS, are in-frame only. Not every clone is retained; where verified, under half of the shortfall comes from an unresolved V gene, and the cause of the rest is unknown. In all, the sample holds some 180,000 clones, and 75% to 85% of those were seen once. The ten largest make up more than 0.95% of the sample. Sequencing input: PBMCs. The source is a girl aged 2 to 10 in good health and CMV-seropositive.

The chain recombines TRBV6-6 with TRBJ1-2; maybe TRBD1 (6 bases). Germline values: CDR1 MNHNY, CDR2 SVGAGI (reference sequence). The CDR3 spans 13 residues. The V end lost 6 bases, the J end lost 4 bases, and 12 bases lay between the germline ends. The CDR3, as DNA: TGTGCCAGCAGCCCACAGGGCCTCTATGGCTACACCTTC. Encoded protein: CASSPQGLYGYTF.

The CDR3 DNA is TGTGCCAGCAGTCGACAGGGGGCAGAGACCCAGTACTTC. It is translated as CASSRQGAETQYF. The chain uses TRBV28 and TRBJ2-5; TRBD1 matches 10 bases. The germline V gene has CDR1 MDHEN and CDR2 SYDVKM. The CDR3 consists of 13 residues. Trimming took 5 bases from V and 4 from J; bases not matched to a gene: 1.

This CDR3 reads CASSFWREGYEQYF. The CDR3 nucleotides read TGTGCCAGCAGTTTTTGGCGGGAGGGCTACGAGCAGTACTTC. V usage is TRBV27 and J usage is TRBJ2-7; 9 bases match TRBD2. Germline V CDR1 and CDR2: MNHEY, SMNVEV (reference sequence). Trimming cost V 3 bases and J 3 bases; bases outside gene matches: 3. The CDR3 extends over 14 amino acids.

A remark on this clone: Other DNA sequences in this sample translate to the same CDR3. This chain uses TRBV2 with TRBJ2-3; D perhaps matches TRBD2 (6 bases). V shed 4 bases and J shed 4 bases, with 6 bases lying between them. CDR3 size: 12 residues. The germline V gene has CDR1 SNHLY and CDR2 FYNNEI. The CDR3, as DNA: TGTGCCAGCAGTGGGGGGGCAGATACGCAGTATTTT. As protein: CASSGGADTQYF.